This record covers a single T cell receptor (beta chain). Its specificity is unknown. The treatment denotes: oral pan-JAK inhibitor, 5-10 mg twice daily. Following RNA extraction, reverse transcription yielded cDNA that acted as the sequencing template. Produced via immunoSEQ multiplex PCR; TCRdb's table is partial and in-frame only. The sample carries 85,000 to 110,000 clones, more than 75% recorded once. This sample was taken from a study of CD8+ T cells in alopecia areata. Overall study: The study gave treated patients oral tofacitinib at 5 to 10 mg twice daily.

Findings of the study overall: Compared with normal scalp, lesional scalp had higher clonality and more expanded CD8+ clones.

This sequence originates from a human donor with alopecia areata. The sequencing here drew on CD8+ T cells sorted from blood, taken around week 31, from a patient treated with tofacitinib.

The DNA of the CDR3 is TGTGCCAGCAGCCCCTATCCCGGAACGAACACTGAAGCTTTCTTT. It specifies CASSPYPGTNTEAFF. The rearrangement joins TRBV7-3 to TRBJ1-1; D is ambiguous. Trimming removed 5 bases at V and 1 base at J, with 14 bases between. This CDR3 has 15 amino acids. CDR1 is SGHTA, CDR2 FQGTGA, per germline.